This TCR beta chain came from a study of radiation and T cells in renal cell carcinoma. Generated by immunoSEQ multiplex PCR, the TCRdb table keeps only in-frame clones and is missing some. The repertoire has roughly 90,000 clones, around four fifths of them found once; the top ten carry 9.4%. The time point here: blood 4 weeks post-SBRT, at nephrectomy. Noted treatment: 15 Gy SBRT to primary tumor, nephrectomy 4 weeks later. Nephrectomy followed 15 Gy stereotactic body radiation by 4 weeks. Between the trimmed V and J ends, which lost 8 bases and 0 bases, there was a span of 12 bases. Germline CDR1 and CDR2: LGHNA and YNFKEQ. This CDR3 contains 14 residues.

The chain couples TRBV4-2 to TRBJ2-3; D call uncertain. This clonotype was sampled from a middle-aged man with renal cell carcinoma. The sequencing here drew on blood, taken from a patient whose treatment included radiotherapy and nephrectomy. The CDR3: CASQWRLSTDTQYF. Written as DNA, the CDR3 is TGTGCCAGCCAATGGCGCCTTAGCACAGATACGCAGTATTTT.